The 29 T cell receptor beta chains given below trace back to one sample, sequenced in a study of blood T cell repertoires in COVID-19. The repertoire was sequenced with immunoSEQ multiplex PCR; TCRdb's copy has only in-frame clones and lacks some. The sample includes over 250,000 clones, 88% of them seen just once. The sequencing input was PBMCs or T cells enriched from blood (not recorded which). The origin of the receptors is a woman between 50 and 59 years old who had recovered from COVID-19.

The chain is built from TRBV11-2 and TRBJ1-1, with TRBD1 as a possible D gene (5 bases). Germline V gene sequence: CDR1 SGHAT, CDR2 FQNNGV. This CDR3 has 13 residues. Trimming shortened V by 0 bases and J by 10 bases, and 12 bases separated the two germline ends. In DNA, the CDR3 is TGTGCCAGCAGCTTAGATCAGTGGGGGGGAGCTTTCTTT. This gives the protein CASSLDQWGGAFF.

This clone was counted only a few times. The chain is built from TRBV23-1 and TRBJ2-7, with 7 bases that match TRBD2. TRBV23-1 is placed among ORFs of uncertain function. This CDR3 contains 15 residues. The V and J ends lost 2 bases and 0 bases, in that order; junction bases with no gene match: 4. CDR3 region: CASSQLAESSYEQYF. The CDR3, as DNA: TGCGCCAGCAGTCAACTAGCGGAGAGCTCCTACGAGCAGTACTTC.

The CDR3 spells CASSPSGRGETQYF. CDR3 nucleotide sequence: TGTGCCAGCAGCCCTAGCGGGAGAGGAGAGACCCAGTACTTC. This chain links TRBV6-2 or TRBV6-3 with TRBJ2-5; 10 nucleotides align to TRBD2. The CDR3 runs to 14 residues. Germline loops: CDR1 MNHEY, CDR2 SVGEGT. Germline trimming cut 6 bases from V and 4 bases from J; bases unmatched to any gene: 5.

This chain links TRBV5-6 with TRBJ1-2; 7 positions match TRBD1. This CDR3 contains 13 residues. Germline assignment: CDR1 SGHDT and CDR2 YYEEEE. V was clipped by 0 bases and J by 8 bases; unmatched bases: 4. CDR3 in DNA: TGTGCCAGCAGCTTGGGTGGACAGGTCGGCTACACCTTC. This translates into CASSLGGQVGYTF.

The chain carries TRBV28 and TRBJ1-2; no reliable D call. V was trimmed by 8 bases and J by 1 base, leaving 11 bases between them. Germline CDR1 is MDHEN and CDR2 is SYDVKM. CDR3 size: 13 residues. CDR3 sequence (DNA): TGTGCCAGCGGGAGTGCCCTTAACTATGGCTACACCTTC. As protein: CASGSALNYGYTF.

The chain links TRBV5-6 to TRBJ2-1, with TRBD2 matching over 10 bases. The CDR3 loop spans 15 amino acids. The germline V gene encodes CDR1 SGHDT and CDR2 YYEEEE. With V trimmed by 4 bases and J by 5 bases, 6 bases remained unmatched. This CDR3 is CASSISGRPNNEQFF. The DNA of the CDR3 is TGTGCCAGCAGCATTAGCGGGAGGCCCAACAATGAGCAGTTCTTC.

This clone appeared a few times. The chain couples TRBV28 to TRBJ1-5; TRBD1 is a possible D gene (5 bases). The V gene's germline CDR1 is MDHEN and CDR2 SYDVKM. The CDR3 has 17 amino acids. V shed 3 bases and J shed 2 bases, with 17 bases lying between them. The CDR3 protein is CASSLWGSGSGNQPQHF. DNA for the CDR3: TGTGCCAGCAGTTTGTGGGGCTCCGGGAGTGGCAATCAGCCCCAGCATTTT.

The chain employs TRBV12-3 or TRBV12-4 and TRBJ1-2; D is uncertain. V shed 3 bases and J shed 8 bases, with 10 bases lying between them. The length of the CDR3 is 12 residues. CDR3 sequence reads: CASSLVWEGYTF. The CDR3 region has the DNA TGTGCCAGCAGTTTGGTTTGGGAGGGCTACACCTTC.

The chain recombines TRBV6-5 with TRBJ1-5; D remains unclear. Germline loops: CDR1 MNHEY, CDR2 SVGAGI. The germline V and J ends were trimmed by 6 bases and 7 bases, with 13 bases remaining between them. The CDR3 runs 13 residues. The DNA of the CDR3 is TGTGCCAGCAGGGCGGTTGAGAGGCAGCCCCAGCATTTT. This codes for CASRAVERQPQHF.

The chain has TRBV4-3 and TRBJ2-1; 7 bases are shared with TRBD2. Germline V gives CDR1 LGHNA, CDR2 YSLEER. V was clipped by 5 bases and J by 0 bases; unmatched bases: 7. The CDR3 is 16 amino acids. The chain's CDR3 is CASSNRAGRSYNEQFF. The CDR3, as DNA: TGCGCCAGCAGCAACCGAGCGGGGCGCTCCTACAATGAGCAGTTCTTC.

V gene TRBV7-2 combines with J gene TRBJ1-1; possibly TRBD1 for D (6 bases). Trimming took 5 bases from V and 4 from J, leaving 14 bases between them. Germline lookup yields CDR1 SGHTA and CDR2 FQGNSA. CDR3 size: 14 residues. The CDR3 nucleotides read TGTGCCAGCAGCCACAGGGAGCCGATCACTGAAGCTTTCTTT. Translated: CASSHREPITEAFF.

The rearrangement links TRBV11-2 to TRBJ1-1, with 8 bases that match TRBD1. The CDR3 is made up of 12 amino acids. V dropped 2 bases and J dropped 10; count of bases not matched to a gene: 3. The germline V gene has CDR1 SGHAT and CDR2 FQNNGV. The CDR3: CASSLSGTGAFF. The CDR3 DNA follows: TGTGCCAGCAGCTTATCCGGGACAGGAGCTTTCTTT.

This rearrangement joins TRBV6-2 or TRBV6-3 to TRBJ2-7; 8 nucleotides align to TRBD2. Per germline, CDR1 MNHEY and CDR2 SVGEGT. The V segment lost 2 bases and the J segment 6 bases; nucleotides outside the gene matches: 0. The CDR3 extends over 12 amino acids. The CDR3 loop reads CASSYGTSEQYF. The CDR3 coding sequence is TGTGCCAGCAGTTACGGGACTAGCGAGCAGTACTTC.

V usage is TRBV6-6 and J usage is TRBJ2-1, with 7 bases that match TRBD2. V dropped 6 bases and J dropped 0; count of bases not matched to a gene: 5. The CDR3 has 15 amino acids. Germline assignment: CDR1 MNHNY and CDR2 SVGAGI (reference sequence). The chain's CDR3 is CASRITSVSYNEQFF. DNA for the CDR3: TGTGCCAGCAGAATAACTAGCGTCTCCTACAATGAGCAGTTCTTC.

The chain employs TRBV5-4 and TRBJ2-1; TRBD2 matches at 11 bases. With V trimmed by 4 bases and J by 6 bases, 6 bases remained unmatched. CDR1 and CDR2 (germline): SGHNT, YYREEE (reference sequence). CDR3 length: 15 amino acids. For the CDR3, the DNA is TGTGCCAGCAGCGAAACTAGCGGGAGCTTCAATGAGCAGTTCTTC. Translating gives CASSETSGSFNEQFF.

The CDR3 spells CSVEGGQGYYGYTF. The DNA for the CDR3 is TGCAGCGTTGAAGGGGGGCAGGGGTACTATGGCTACACCTTC. The genes are TRBV29-1 and TRBJ1-2, with a possible D match to TRBD1 (6 bases). Trimming removed 1 base from V and 3 bases from J, with 12 bases in between. CDR3 size: 14 residues. The germline gives CDR1 SQVTM, CDR2 ANQGSEA.

The CDR3 sequence: CAWKASGSKDTQYF. The CDR3 region has the DNA TGTGCCTGGAAGGCTAGCGGATCTAAAGATACGCAGTATTTT. The chain is built from TRBV30 and TRBJ2-3; 7 positions agree with TRBD2. Germline V gives CDR1 GTSNPN, CDR2 SVGIG (reference sequence). This CDR3 has 14 residues. Trimming took 4 bases from V and 5 from J; bases not matched to a gene: 9.

Details on this clone: The sample has other DNA sequences that encode this CDR3 too. The chain joins TRBV19 to TRBJ1-5; D uncertain. V lost 3 bases to trimming and J lost 1 base, with 10 bases between them. There are 15 residues in the CDR3. CDR1 and CDR2 (germline): LNHDA, SQIVND (reference sequence). Here the CDR3 DNA reads TGTGCCAGTAGTATTCTCGGGGTGAGCAATCAGCCCCAGCATTTT. Amino acids: CASSILGVSNQPQHF.

For the CDR3, the DNA is TGTGCCAGCAGCTCTGCGGGGCGGGAGGGTCGGATGAACACTGAAGCTTTCTTT. It is translated as CASSSAGREGRMNTEAFF. The chain has TRBV11-3 and TRBJ1-1; a weak D match, TRBD1 (5 bases). CDR3 length equals 18 residues. Germline CDR1 reads SGHNT; CDR2 reads YENEEA. V was pared by 4 bases and J by 0 bases, with 21 bases between.

The chain links TRBV2 to TRBJ2-5; 7 bases are a match to TRBD1. The V and J ends lost 3 bases and 1 base, in that order; junction bases with no gene match: 5. This CDR3 is 15 amino acids long. Germline assignment: CDR1 SNHLY and CDR2 FYNNEI. Written as DNA, the CDR3 is TGTGCCAGCAGTGACAGGGGGAAGGCCCAAGAGACCCAGTACTTC. This encodes CASSDRGKAQETQYF. The whole variable domain, filled in from reference TRBV2 and TRBJ2-5, reads EPEVTQTPSHQVTQMGQEVILRCVPISNHLYFYWYRQILGQKVEFLVSFYNNEISEKSEIFDDQFSVERPDGSNFTLKIRSTKLEDSAMYFCASSDRGKAQETQYFGPGTRLLVL.

In this sample, this clone turned up a few times. The gene calls are TRBV27 and TRBJ2-7; 7 nucleotides line up with TRBD2. The CDR3 has 13 residues. V gave up 0 bases and J gave up 8 bases; unmatched junction bases: 4. Germline V gives CDR1 MNHEY, CDR2 SMNVEV (reference sequence). CDR3: CASSLSLGGKQYF. The CDR3, as DNA: TGTGCCAGCAGTTTATCTTTGGGAGGGAAGCAGTACTTC.

CDR3 DNA: TGTGCCAGCAGTCTTCCCCCGGCACAGAGCTCTGGAAACACCATATATTTT. Translation: CASSLPPAQSSGNTIYF. The chain combines TRBV28 with TRBJ1-3; D remains unclear. Germline V gene lookup returns CDR1 MDHEN and CDR2 SYDVKM. V lost 5 bases and J 0 bases, leaving 17 bases between the germline ends. The CDR3 is 17 amino acids.

V usage is TRBV6-4 and J usage is TRBJ2-3; 12 nucleotides align to TRBD1. Trimming removed 5 bases from V and 1 base from J; junction bases left unmatched: 13. CDR1 MRHNA and CDR2 SNTAGT come from the germline V gene. The CDR3 consists of 19 residues. The CDR3 loop reads CASSPGQGALIFGTDTQYF. CDR3 coding DNA: TGTGCCAGCAGTCCGGGACAGGGGGCTCTAATTTTCGGCACAGATACGCAGTATTTT.

The chain carries TRBV28 and TRBJ1-1; no definite D call. CDR1 MDHEN and CDR2 SYDVKM come from the germline V gene. The ends were cut back, 6 bases at V and 5 bases at J, with 19 bases in the middle. This CDR3 is 15 amino acids long. CDR3 sequence: CASREAEGGLTEAFF. The CDR3 bases are TGTGCCAGCAGAGAAGCAGAAGGAGGTTTAACTGAAGCTTTCTTT.

The chain carries TRBV7-2 and TRBJ1-2; TRBD1 is a possible D gene (6 bases). The CDR3 loop spans 14 amino acids. V was trimmed by 5 bases and J by 8 bases, leaving 18 bases between them. CDR1 is SGHTA, CDR2 FQGNSA, per germline. DNA for the CDR3: TGTGCCAGCAGCCCACGCGGGGGCGCGTACGGCTACACCTTC. This encodes CASSPRGGAYGYTF.

V gene TRBV4-3 combines with J gene TRBJ1-2, with 7 bases fitting TRBD1. From germline, CDR1 is LGHNA and CDR2 YSLEER. This CDR3 has 15 amino acids. The V and J ends lost 0 bases and 8 bases, in that order; junction bases with no gene match: 9. This CDR3 reads CASSQDNRGLVGYTF. CDR3 DNA sequence: TGCGCCAGCAGCCAAGATAACAGGGGTTTAGTGGGCTACACCTTC.

This clone occurred a few times. The chain uses TRBV6-1 and TRBJ1-2; TRBD1 matches at 9 bases. With 2 bases clipped from V and 8 bases from J, the junction kept 12 bases outside the gene matches. This CDR3 region has 16 residues. Germline CDR1 is MNHNS and CDR2 is SASEGT. The CDR3: CASSESRDRVDRGYTF. CDR3 in DNA: TGTGCCAGCAGTGAAAGCCGGGACAGGGTGGATCGAGGCTACACCTTC.

The chain uses TRBV5-8 and TRBJ1-1, with TRBD1 matching over 9 bases. The CDR3 runs to 15 residues. CDR1 and CDR2 (germline): SGHTS, YDEGEE. J was trimmed by 8 bases and V by 2 bases; bases with no gene match: 10. In DNA form, the CDR3 reads TGTGCCAGCAGCTTCAACAGGGGGCCACGCCCCGAAGCTTTCTTT. Amino acids: CASSFNRGPRPEAFF. The variable domain in full, completed from reference TRBV5-8 and TRBJ1-1, reads EAGVTQSPTHLIKTRGQQATLRCSPISGHTSVYWYQQALGLGLQFLLWYDEGEERNRGNFPPRFSGRQFPNYSSELNVNALELEDSALYLCASSFNRGPRPEAFFGQGTRLTVV.

The chain carries TRBV4-1 and TRBJ1-5; tentatively, D is TRBD1 (6 bases). The germline V gene has CDR1 MGHRA and CDR2 YSYEKL. V was trimmed by 0 bases and J by 5 bases, leaving 11 bases between them. The CDR3 consists of 15 residues. The DNA for the CDR3 is TGCGCCAGCAGCCAAGATAGGCAGGGGTATCAGCCCCAGCATTTT. Amino acid sequence: CASSQDRQGYQPQHF.